The rows below give T cell receptor beta chains drawn from one sample of a study of blood T cell repertoires in COVID-19. The assay was immunoSEQ multiplex PCR, and TCRdb's table has in-frame clones only and misses some. Here the sample spans roughly 170,000 clones, more than 75% being singletons. Source material: peripheral blood. These TCRs come from a woman under 30 who had recovered from COVID-19. The CDR3 runs from the conserved cysteine through the conserved F or W. A D gene is named only where the DNA matches it firmly. Not all rows give a size; the values are once, few, many and, for expanded clones, a class.

clone_size: -
v_call: TRBV19
j_call: TRBJ2-5
d_call: -
cdr3_aa: CASRRQDPQETQYF

clone_size: -
v_call: TRBV30
j_call: TRBJ1-5
d_call: -
cdr3_aa: CAWSVGPQGSPQHF

clone_size: once
v_call: TRBV5-1
j_call: TRBJ2-3
d_call: TRBD1
cdr3_aa: CASSISDRISTDTQYF

clone_size: -
v_call: TRBV4-1
j_call: TRBJ1-4
d_call: TRBD1
cdr3_aa: CASSQESIRDRVTNEKLFF

clone_size: -
v_call: TRBV7-9
j_call: TRBJ1-5
d_call: TRBD1
cdr3_aa: CASSLADGQGNQPQHF

clone_size: once
v_call: TRBV9
j_call: TRBJ1-2
d_call: -
cdr3_aa: CASSVASMANYGYTF

clone_size: -
v_call: TRBV3-1/TRBV3-2
j_call: TRBJ2-3
d_call: TRBD2
cdr3_aa: CASSRSGGARGTDTQYF

clone_size: -
v_call: TRBV3-1/TRBV3-2
j_call: TRBJ2-1
d_call: -
cdr3_aa: CASSQVTLGQSLVVPPYYNEQFF

clone_size: few
v_call: TRBV5-4
j_call: TRBJ1-5
d_call: -
cdr3_aa: CASSLVRGQSKGNQPQHF

clone_size: -
v_call: TRBV28
j_call: TRBJ1-2
d_call: TRBD1
cdr3_aa: CASRTRGGGYGYTF

clone_size: -
v_call: TRBV5-1
j_call: TRBJ2-5
d_call: TRBD2
cdr3_aa: CASSLAPAGAQETQYF

clone_size: -
v_call: TRBV6-5
j_call: TRBJ2-3
d_call: TRBD1
cdr3_aa: CASRTGSTDTQYF

clone_size: few
v_call: TRBV5-1
j_call: TRBJ1-6
d_call: -
cdr3_aa: CASRSGADNSPLHF

clone_size: -
v_call: TRBV10-3
j_call: TRBJ2-1
d_call: TRBD2
cdr3_aa: CAISDPRSGRAGNEQFF

clone_size: -
v_call: TRBV18
j_call: TRBJ2-7
d_call: TRBD1
cdr3_aa: CASSGTGDEQYF

clone_size: -
v_call: TRBV4-3
j_call: TRBJ2-2
d_call: -
cdr3_aa: CASSQDLRGHGTGELFF

clone_size: -
v_call: TRBV21-1
j_call: TRBJ2-1
d_call: -
cdr3_aa: CASSNSDSKQFF

clone_size: -
v_call: TRBV7-8
j_call: TRBJ1-1
d_call: -
cdr3_aa: CASSSREGNTEAFF

clone_size: -
v_call: TRBV19
j_call: TRBJ2-1
d_call: TRBD2
cdr3_aa: CASRTGGGAYNEQFF

clone_size: -
v_call: TRBV19
j_call: TRBJ1-3
d_call: -
cdr3_aa: CASSNRTSGSGNTIYF

clone_size: -
v_call: TRBV19
j_call: TRBJ2-5
d_call: TRBD2
cdr3_aa: CASSTIAGGRETQYF

clone_size: -
v_call: TRBV6-5
j_call: TRBJ2-1
d_call: -
cdr3_aa: CASSYEGLGSYNEQFF